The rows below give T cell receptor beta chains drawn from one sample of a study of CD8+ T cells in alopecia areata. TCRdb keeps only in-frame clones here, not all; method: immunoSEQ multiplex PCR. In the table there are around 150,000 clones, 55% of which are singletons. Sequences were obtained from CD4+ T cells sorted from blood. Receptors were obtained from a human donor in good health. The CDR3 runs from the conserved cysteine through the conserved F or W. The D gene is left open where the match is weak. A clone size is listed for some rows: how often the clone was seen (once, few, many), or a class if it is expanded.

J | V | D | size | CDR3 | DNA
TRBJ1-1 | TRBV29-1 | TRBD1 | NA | CSVGTGLNTEAFF | TGCAGCGTTGGGACAGGGTTGAACACTGAAGCTTTCTTT
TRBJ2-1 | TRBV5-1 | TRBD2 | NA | CASSLGLAALGNEQFF | TGCGCCAGCAGCTTGGGACTAGCGGCCCTAGGGAATGAGCAGTTCTTC
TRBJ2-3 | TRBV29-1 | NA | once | CSVEQITDTQYF | TGCAGCGTTGAACAGATCACAGATACGCAGTATTTT
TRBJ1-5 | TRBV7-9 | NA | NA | CASSLEAYQPQHF | TGTGCCAGCAGCTTAGAAGCGTATCAGCCCCAGCATTTT
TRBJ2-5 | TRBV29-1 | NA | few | CSVVKDVKLETQYF | TGCAGCGTCGTGAAGGACGTAAAACTGGAGACCCAGTACTTC
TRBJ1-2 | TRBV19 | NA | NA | CASGRDTYGYTF | TGTGCCAGTGGCCGGGACACGTATGGCTACACCTTC
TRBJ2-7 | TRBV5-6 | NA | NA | CASSSSWKSYEQYF | TGTGCCAGCAGCTCGAGCTGGAAGTCCTACGAGCAGTACTTC
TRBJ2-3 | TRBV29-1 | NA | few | CSVEAGGTDTQYF | TGCAGCGTTGAGGCAGGGGGCACAGATACGCAGTATTTT
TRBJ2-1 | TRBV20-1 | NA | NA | CSAREGPRRFF | TGCAGTGCTAGAGAGGGACCGCGGAGGTTCTTC
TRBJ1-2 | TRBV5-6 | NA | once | CASGRQGSRRGYTF | TGTGCCAGCGGCCGGCAAGGATCGCGGCGAGGCTACACCTTC
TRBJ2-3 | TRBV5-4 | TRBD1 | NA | CASSFGTGAATQYF | TGTGCCAGCAGCTTCGGGACAGGGGCAGCTACGCAGTATTTT
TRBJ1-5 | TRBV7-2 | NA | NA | CASSQEQGKPGNQPQHF | TGTGCCAGCAGCCAAGAACAGGGAAAACCCGGCAATCAGCCCCAGCATTTT
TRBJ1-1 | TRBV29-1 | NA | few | CSAEVRLGTEAFF | TGCAGCGCCGAGGTCCGTTTGGGGACTGAAGCTTTCTTT
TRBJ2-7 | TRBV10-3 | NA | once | CAISESRGGAYF | TGTGCCATCAGTGAGTCGAGAGGAGGCGCGTACTTC
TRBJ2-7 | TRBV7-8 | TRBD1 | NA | CASSLGGGQANSYEQYF | TGTGCCAGCAGCTTAGGAGGGGGACAGGCGAACTCCTACGAGCAGTACTTC
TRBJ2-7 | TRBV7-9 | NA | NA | CASSLTGTPYEQYF | TGTGCCAGCAGCTTGACAGGGACTCCTTACGAGCAGTACTTC
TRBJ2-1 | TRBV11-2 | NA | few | CASTHRAVNEQFF | TGTGCCAGCACCCATAGGGCGGTCAATGAGCAGTTCTTC
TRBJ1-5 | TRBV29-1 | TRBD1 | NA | CSVMTLGQGGNQPQHF | TGCAGCGTTATGACCCTGGGACAGGGGGGCAATCAGCCCCAGCATTTT
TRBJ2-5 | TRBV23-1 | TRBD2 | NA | CASSRGRGTSLPKSEETQYF | TGCGCCAGCAGTCGAGGGCGCGGGACTAGTCTCCCTAAGAGTGAAGAGACCCAGTACTTC
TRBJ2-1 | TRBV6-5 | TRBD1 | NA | CASRDRATYNEQFF | TGTGCCAGCCGCGACAGGGCGACCTACAATGAGCAGTTCTTC
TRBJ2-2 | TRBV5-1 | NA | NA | CASRRTPNTGELFF | TGCGCCAGCAGACGGACGCCGAACACCGGGGAGCTGTTTTTT
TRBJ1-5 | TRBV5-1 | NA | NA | CASSLSPDSNQPQHF | TGCGCCAGCAGCTTGAGCCCAGATAGCAATCAGCCCCAGCATTTT
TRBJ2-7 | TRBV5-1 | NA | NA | CASSLVGIREQYF | TGCGCCAGCAGCTTGGTGGGTATCCGCGAGCAGTACTTC
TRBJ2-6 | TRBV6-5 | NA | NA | CASRWSLSGANVLTF | TGTGCCAGCAGGTGGTCCCTCTCTGGGGCCAACGTCCTGACTTTC
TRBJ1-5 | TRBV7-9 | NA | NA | CASSLDLVQGSHNQPQHF | TGTGCCAGCAGCTTAGATCTGGTACAGGGTTCCCATAATCAGCCCCAGCATTTT
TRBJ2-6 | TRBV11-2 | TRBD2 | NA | CASSSRLAGFSGANVLTF | TGTGCCAGCAGCTCTCGGCTAGCGGGATTCTCTGGGGCCAACGTCCTGACTTTC